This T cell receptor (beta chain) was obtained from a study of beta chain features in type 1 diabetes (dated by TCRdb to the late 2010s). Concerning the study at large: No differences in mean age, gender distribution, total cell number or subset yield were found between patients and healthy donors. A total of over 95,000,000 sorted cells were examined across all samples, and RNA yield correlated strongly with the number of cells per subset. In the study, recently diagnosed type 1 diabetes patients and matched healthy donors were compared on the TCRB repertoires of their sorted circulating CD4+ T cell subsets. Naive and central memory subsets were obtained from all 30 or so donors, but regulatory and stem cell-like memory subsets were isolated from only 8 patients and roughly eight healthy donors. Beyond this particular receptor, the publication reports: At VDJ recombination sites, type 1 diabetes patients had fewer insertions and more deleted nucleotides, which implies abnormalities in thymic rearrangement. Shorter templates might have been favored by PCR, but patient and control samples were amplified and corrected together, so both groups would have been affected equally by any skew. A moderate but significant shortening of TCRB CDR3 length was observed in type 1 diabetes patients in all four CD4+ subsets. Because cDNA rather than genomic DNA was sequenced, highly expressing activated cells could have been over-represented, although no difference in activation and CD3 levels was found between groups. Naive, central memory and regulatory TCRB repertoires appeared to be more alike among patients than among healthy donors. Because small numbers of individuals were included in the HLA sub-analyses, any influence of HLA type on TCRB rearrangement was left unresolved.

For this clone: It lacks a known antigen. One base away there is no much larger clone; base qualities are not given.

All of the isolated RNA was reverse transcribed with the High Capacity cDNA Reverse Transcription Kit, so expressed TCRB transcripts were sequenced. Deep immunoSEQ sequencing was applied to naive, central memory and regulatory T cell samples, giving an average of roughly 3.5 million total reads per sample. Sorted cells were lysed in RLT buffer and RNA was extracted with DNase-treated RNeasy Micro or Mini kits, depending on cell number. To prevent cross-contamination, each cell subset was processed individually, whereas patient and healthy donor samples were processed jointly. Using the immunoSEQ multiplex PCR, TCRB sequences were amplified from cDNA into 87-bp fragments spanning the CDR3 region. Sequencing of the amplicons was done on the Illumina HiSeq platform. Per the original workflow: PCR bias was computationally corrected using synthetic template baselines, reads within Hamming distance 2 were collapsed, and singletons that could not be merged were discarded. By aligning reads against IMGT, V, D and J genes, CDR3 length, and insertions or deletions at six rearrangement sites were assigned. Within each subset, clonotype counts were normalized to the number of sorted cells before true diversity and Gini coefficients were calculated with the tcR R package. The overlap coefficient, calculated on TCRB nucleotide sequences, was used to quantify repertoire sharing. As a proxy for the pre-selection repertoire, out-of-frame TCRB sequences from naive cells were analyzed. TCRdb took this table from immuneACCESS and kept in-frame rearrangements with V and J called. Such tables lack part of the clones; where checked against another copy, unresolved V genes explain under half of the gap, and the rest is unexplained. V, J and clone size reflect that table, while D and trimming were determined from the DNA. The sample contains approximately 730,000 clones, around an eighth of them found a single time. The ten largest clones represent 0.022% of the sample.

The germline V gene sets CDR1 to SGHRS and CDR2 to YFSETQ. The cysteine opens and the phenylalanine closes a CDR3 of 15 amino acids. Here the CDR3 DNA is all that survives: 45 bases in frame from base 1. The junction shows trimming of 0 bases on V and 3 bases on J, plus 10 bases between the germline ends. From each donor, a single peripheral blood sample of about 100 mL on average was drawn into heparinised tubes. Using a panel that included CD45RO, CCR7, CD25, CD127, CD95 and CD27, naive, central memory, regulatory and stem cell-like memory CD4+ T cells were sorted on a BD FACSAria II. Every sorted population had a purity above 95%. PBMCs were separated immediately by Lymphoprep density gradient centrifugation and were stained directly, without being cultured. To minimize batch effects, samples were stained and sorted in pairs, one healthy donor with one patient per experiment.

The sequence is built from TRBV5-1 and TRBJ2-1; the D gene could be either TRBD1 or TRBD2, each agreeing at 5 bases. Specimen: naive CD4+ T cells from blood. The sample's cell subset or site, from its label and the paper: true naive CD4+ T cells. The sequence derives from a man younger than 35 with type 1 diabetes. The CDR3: CASSLEGGGYNEQFF. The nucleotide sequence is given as TGCGCCAGCAGCTTGGAAGGTGGGGGCTACAATGAGCAGTTCTTC.